What follows are 6 T cell receptor beta chains derived from one specimen sequenced in a study of spatial heterogeneity in lung cancer. Time point of the sample: sample taken at primary tumor resection. Whole RNA from tumor, nontumor lung or frozen PBMC was sequenced unsorted. MiXCR, applied by TCRdb to the 5' RACE reads, yields one record per CDR3 protein. This repertoire shows some 11,000 distinct CDR3 sequences, approximately 6.2% found once; its top ten account for 10%. The sequences come from normal lung tissue next to the tumor, collected at surgery. These TCRs come from a male donor with early-stage non-small cell lung cancer.

This clonotype was counted many times. A library made for alpha chains picked up this beta chain off target, so its size means little. The V call is TRBV7-2, the J call TRBJ1-5; no definite D call. V dropped 1 base and J dropped 0 bases, with 10 bases sitting between them. The CDR3 has 16 residues. The V gene's germline CDR1 is SGHTA and CDR2 FQGNSA. The CDR3 region is CASSLGIPYSNQPQHF. The CDR3 nucleotides are TGTGCCAGCAGCTTAGGGATCCCTTATAGCAATCAGCCCCAGCATTTT.

This clonotype ranks as medium-sized. As an off-target read in a library built for alpha chains, this beta chain has a frequency of little significance. This rearrangement joins TRBV7-2 to TRBJ2-1; no clear D gene. Trimming left V 6 bases short and J 2 bases short, with 14 bases between. CDR3 length: 15 residues. From germline, CDR1 is SGHTA and CDR2 FQGNSA. The CDR3 sequence: CASSFLTATYNEQFF. DNA for the CDR3: TGTGCCAGCAGTTTCTTAACGGCAACCTACAATGAGCAGTTCTTC.

This clonotype was found a few times. The library was designed around alpha chains, so this beta chain is a stray read whose abundance carries little weight. The chain employs TRBV24-1 and TRBJ2-3; 7 bases are a match to TRBD1. There are 16 residues in the CDR3. Germline trimming cut 4 bases from V and 1 base from J; bases unmatched to any gene: 7. Germline values: CDR1 KGHDR, CDR2 SFDVKD. The CDR3 DNA reads as TGTGCCACCAGTGAACCACGACAGGGTGGCACAGATACGCAGTATTTT. It codes for CATSEPRQGGTDTQYF.

A note on this clonotype: Found in a library prepared for alpha chains, this beta chain is an off-target read, and its abundance has little meaning. V gene TRBV12-3 or TRBV12-4 combines with J gene TRBJ2-2; 12 positions agree with TRBD2. The CDR3 is 16 residues long. V lost 5 bases to trimming and J lost 10 bases; unmatched junction nucleotides: 11. The CDR3: CASSARASGGGEELFF. In nucleotides, the CDR3 is TGTGCCAGCAGTGCCCGGGCTAGCGGGGGGGGCGAGGAGCTGTTTTTT.

The table lists this clonotype with many counts. This beta chain is an off-target read within a library intended for alpha chains, so its frequency means little. The chain employs TRBV7-9 and TRBJ1-1; D gene uncertain. Per germline, CDR1 SEHNR and CDR2 FQNEAQ (reference sequence). The CDR3 is 14 amino acids. V was trimmed by 2 bases and J by 3 bases, leaving 10 bases between them. The DNA of the CDR3 is TGTGCCAGCAGCTTACGGTTGTCGGACACTGAAGCTTTCTTT. It codes for CASSLRLSDTEAFF.

This clonotype was picked up a small number of times. For a library built for alpha chains, this beta chain is a stray read; little rests on its size. The CDR3 protein is CASRLAGEDTQYF. DNA for the CDR3: TGTGCCAGCAGACTAGCGGGAGAAGATACGCAGTATTTT. The rearrangement links TRBV12-3 or TRBV12-4 to TRBJ2-3; 11 bases map to TRBD2. CDR3 size: 13 residues. V lost 6 bases and J lost 5; bases outside the gene matches: 1.